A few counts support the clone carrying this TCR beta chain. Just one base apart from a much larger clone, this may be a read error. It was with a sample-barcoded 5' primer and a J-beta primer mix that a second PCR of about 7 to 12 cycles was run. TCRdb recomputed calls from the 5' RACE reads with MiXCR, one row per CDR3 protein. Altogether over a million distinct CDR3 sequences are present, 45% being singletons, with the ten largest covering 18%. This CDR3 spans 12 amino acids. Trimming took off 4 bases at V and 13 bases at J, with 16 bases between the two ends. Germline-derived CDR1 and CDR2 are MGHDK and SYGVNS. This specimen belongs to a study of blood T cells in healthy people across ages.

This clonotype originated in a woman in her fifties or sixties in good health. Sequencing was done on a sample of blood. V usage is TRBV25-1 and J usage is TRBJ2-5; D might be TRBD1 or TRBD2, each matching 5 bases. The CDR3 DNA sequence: TGTGCCAGCAGTGGCGACAGAGGGGTATTGTACTTC. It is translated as CASSGDRGVLYF.